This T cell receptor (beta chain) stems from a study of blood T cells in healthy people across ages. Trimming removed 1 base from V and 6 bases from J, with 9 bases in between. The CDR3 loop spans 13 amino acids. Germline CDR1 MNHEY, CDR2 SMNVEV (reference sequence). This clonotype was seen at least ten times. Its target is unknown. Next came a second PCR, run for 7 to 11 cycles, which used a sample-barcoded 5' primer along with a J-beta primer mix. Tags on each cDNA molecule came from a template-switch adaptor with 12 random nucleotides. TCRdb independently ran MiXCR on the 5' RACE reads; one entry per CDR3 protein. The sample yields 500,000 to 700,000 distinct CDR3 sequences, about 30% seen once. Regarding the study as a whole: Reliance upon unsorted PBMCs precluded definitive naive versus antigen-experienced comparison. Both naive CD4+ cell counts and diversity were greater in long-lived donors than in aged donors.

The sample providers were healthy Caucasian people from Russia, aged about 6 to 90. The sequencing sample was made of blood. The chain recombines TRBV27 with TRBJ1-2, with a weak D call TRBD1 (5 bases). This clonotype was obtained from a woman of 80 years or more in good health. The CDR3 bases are TGTGCCAGCAGTTTATTGGGGGATAATGGCTACACCTTC. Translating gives CASSLLGDNGYTF.